Sequencing of this T cell receptor beta chain was carried out in a study of cytomegalovirus exposure and HLA in healthy donors. Study-wide findings and caveats: There were some V segments, including TRBV6-2 and TRBV6-3, excluded as indistinguishable.

PCR employed 60 Vbeta and 13 Jbeta primers. Method: immunoSEQ multiplex PCR; TCRdb's copy keeps in-frame clones and lacks some. The table lists some 130,000 clones, more than 70% of them singletons. Germline V CDR1 and CDR2: SNHLY, FYNNEI. V lost 0 bases to trimming and J lost 5 bases; unmatched junction nucleotides: 23. The CDR3 is 22 residues long. As for this clone: What it recognizes is unknown.

Sequencing was done on a sample of PBMCs. The V gene is TRBV2, the J gene TRBJ2-5; 11 nucleotides agree with TRBD2. The source of this sequence is a human donor in good health. The CDR3 region has the DNA TGTGCCAGCAGTGAAGCGCTTTTTCGGGTACGGAGTAGCGGGGGGGCCGGTGAGACCCAGTACTTC. Protein: CASSEALFRVRSSGGAGETQYF.